This T cell receptor beta chain was profiled in a study of blood T cell repertoires in COVID-19. Study information: Material from acute and convalescent COVID-19 was sourced from the United States, Italy and Spain. PBMCs, B-cell-depleted T cells, or T cells were the source of the cDNA or gDNA that made up the material.

As handled by the study authors: From reference gene primer amplification, estimates of nucleated cell counts were derived. The data were produced by immunoSEQ multiplex PCR, yet TCRdb's version contains in-frame clones alone and is incomplete. V, J and clone size are taken as reported in that table, and D and trimming were inferred from the DNA itself. The data hold some 40,000 clones, with approximately 80% observed a single time. From germline, CDR1 is MDHEN and CDR2 SYDVKM. Germline trimming cut 5 bases from V and 3 bases from J; bases unmatched to any gene: 11. The CDR3 runs to 18 residues. The rearrangement links TRBV28 to TRBJ2-2; 11 nucleotides line up with TRBD2. The sample taken for sequencing was peripheral blood. This TCR was sampled from a human donor in a cohort sampled during active COVID-19. The CDR3 bases are TGTGCCAGCAGTCACCCCGGGACTAGCGGCCCGTACACCGGGGAGCTGTTTTTT. The encoded protein is CASSHPGTSGPYTGELFF.